This T cell receptor beta chain was observed in a study of cytomegalovirus exposure and HLA in healthy donors. In the PCR, 60 Vbeta and 13 Jbeta primers were used. Data came from immunoSEQ multiplex PCR; TCRdb stores just in-frame clones and leaves some out. The table lists around 200,000 clones, 82% of them singletons. The sequencing input was PBMCs. The receptor's source is a woman aged 40 to 50 in good health and CMV-seronegative.

The CDR3 protein is CAWNQGQAYEQYF. As DNA, the CDR3 is TGTGCCTGGAATCAGGGACAGGCCTACGAGCAGTACTTC. V gene TRBV30 combines with J gene TRBJ2-7; the match to TRBD1 covers 8 bases. The CDR3 covers 13 residues. The V segment lost 4 bases and the J segment 2 bases; nucleotides outside the gene matches: 4. CDR1 and CDR2 from the germline V gene are GTSNPN and SVGIG (reference sequence). Full variable domain (rest looked up from reference TRBV30 and TRBJ2-7): SQTIHQWPATLVQPVGSPLSLECTVEGTSNPNLYWYRQAAGRGLQLLFYSVGIGQISSEVPQNLSASRPQDRQFILSSKKLLLSDSGFYLCAWNQGQAYEQYFGPGTRLTVT.